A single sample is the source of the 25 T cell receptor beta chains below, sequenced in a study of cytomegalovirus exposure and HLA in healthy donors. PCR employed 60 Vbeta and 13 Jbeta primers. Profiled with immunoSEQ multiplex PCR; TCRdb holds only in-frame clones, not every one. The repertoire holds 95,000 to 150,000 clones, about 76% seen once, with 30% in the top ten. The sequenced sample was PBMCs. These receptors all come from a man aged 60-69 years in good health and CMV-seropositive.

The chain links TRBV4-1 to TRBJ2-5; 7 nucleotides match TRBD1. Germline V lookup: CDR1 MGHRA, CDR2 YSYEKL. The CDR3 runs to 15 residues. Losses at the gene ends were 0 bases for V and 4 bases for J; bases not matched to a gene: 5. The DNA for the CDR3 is TGCGCCAGCAGCCAAGAGAGGGGGCTCCCAGAGACCCAGTACTTC. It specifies CASSQERGLPETQYF.

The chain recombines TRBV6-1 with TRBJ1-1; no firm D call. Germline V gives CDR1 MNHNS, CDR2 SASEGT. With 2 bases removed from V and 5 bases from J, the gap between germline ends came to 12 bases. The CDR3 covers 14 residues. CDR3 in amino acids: CASSEIPVGTEAFF. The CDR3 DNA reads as TGTGCCAGCAGTGAAATCCCAGTCGGGACTGAAGCTTTCTTT.

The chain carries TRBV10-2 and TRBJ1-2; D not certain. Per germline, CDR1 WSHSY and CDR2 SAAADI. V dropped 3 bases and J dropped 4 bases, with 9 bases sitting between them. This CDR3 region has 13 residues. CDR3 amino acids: CASSDDKGYGYTF. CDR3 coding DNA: TGCGCCAGCAGTGACGACAAAGGCTATGGCTACACCTTC.

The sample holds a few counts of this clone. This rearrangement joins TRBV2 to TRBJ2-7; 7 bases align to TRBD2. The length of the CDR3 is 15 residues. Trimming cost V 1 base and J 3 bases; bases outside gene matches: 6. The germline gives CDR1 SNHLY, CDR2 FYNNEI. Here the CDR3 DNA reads TGTGCCAGCAGTGAAGTGCGGGAGAGTCTCTACGAGCAGTACTTC. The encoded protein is CASSEVRESLYEQYF.

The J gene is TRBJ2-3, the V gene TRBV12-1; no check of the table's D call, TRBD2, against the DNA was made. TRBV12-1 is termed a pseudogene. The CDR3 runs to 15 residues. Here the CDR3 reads CASRWSREEPDTQYF. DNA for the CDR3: TGTGCCAGCAGGTGGTCGCGGGAGGAACCAGATACGCAGTATTTT.

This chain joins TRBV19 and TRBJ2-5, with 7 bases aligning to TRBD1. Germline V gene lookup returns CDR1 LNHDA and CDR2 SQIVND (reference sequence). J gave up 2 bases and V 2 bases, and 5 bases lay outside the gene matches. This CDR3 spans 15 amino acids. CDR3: CASSIRQGVQETQYF. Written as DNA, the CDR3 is TGTGCCAGTAGTATAAGGCAGGGGGTTCAAGAGACCCAGTACTTC.

CDR3 in DNA: TGTGCCAGCAGCCCCAGGGTGAACACTGAAGCTTTCTTT. It is translated as CASSPRVNTEAFF. The V and J genes are TRBV2 and TRBJ1-1; a weak D match, TRBD1 (5 bases). Germline assignment: CDR1 SNHLY and CDR2 FYNNEI. V lost 6 bases and J 0 bases, leaving 8 bases between the germline ends. This CDR3 has 13 residues.

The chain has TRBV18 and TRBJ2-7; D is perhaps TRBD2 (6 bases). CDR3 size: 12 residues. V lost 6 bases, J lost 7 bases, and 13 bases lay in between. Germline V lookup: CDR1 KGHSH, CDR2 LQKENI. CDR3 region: CASSPGRREQYF. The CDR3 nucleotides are TGTGCCAGCTCGCCCGGGAGAAGGGAGCAGTACTTC.

CDR3 sequence reads: CASSDEGALTEAFF. The CDR3 DNA is TGTGCCAGCAGTGACGAGGGGGCGCTTACTGAAGCTTTCTTT. This chain links TRBV2 with TRBJ1-1; TRBD1 matches at 7 bases. Germline trimming cut 3 bases from V and 5 bases from J; bases unmatched to any gene: 6. The germline V gene has CDR1 SNHLY and CDR2 FYNNEI. The CDR3 consists of 14 residues. The full variable domain, completed using reference TRBV2 and TRBJ1-1, is EPEVTQTPSHQVTQMGQEVILRCVPISNHLYFYWYRQILGQKVEFLVSFYNNEISEKSEIFDDQFSVERPDGSNFTLKIRSTKLEDSAMYFCASSDEGALTEAFFGQGTRLTVV.

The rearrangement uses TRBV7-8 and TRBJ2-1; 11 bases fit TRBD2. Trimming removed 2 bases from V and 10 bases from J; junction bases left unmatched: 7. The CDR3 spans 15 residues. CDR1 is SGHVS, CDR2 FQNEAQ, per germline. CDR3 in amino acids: CASSLLAGGPGEQFF. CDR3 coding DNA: TGTGCCAGCAGCTTATTAGCGGGAGGGCCCGGGGAGCAGTTCTTC.

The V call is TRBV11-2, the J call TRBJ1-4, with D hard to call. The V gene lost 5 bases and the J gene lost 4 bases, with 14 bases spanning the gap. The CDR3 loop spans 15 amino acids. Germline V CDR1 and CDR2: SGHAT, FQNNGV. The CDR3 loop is CASSDKVSGNEKLFF. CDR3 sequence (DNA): TGTGCCAGCAGCGATAAGGTCTCGGGTAATGAAAAACTGTTTTTT.

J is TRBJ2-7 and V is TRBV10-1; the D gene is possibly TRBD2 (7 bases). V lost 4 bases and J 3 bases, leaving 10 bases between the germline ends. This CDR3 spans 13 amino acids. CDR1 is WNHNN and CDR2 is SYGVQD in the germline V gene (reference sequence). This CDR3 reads CASSAGGGYEQYF. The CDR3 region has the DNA TGCGCCAGCAGTGCGGGGGGCGGCTACGAGCAGTACTTC.

CDR3 DNA: TGCAGTGCTACAGAAGGGAGTGAGCAGTACTTC. Translating gives CSATEGSEQYF. J is TRBJ2-7 and V is TRBV20-1; the D gene is possibly TRBD2 (5 bases). CDR1 and CDR2 (germline): DFQATT, SNEGSKA (reference sequence). V lost 4 bases and J lost 7, with 11 bases in between. The CDR3 consists of 11 residues.

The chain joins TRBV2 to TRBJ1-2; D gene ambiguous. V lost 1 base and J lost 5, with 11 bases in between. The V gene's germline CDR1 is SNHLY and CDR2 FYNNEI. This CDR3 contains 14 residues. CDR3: CASSEVRRGYGYTF. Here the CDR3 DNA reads TGTGCCAGCAGTGAAGTGAGACGCGGGTATGGCTACACCTTC.

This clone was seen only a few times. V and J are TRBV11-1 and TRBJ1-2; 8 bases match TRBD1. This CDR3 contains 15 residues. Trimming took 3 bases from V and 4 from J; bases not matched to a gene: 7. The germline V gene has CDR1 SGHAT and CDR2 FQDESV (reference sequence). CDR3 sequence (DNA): TGTGCCAGCAGCTTGCGGACAGGGTCCCTCTATGGCTACACCTTC. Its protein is CASSLRTGSLYGYTF.

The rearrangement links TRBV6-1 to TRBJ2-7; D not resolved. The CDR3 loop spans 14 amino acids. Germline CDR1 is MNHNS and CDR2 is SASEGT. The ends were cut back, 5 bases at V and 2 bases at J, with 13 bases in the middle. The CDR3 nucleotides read TGTGCCAGCAGTTCCTTGGCGGCCCCCTACGAGCAGTACTTC. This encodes CASSSLAAPYEQYF.

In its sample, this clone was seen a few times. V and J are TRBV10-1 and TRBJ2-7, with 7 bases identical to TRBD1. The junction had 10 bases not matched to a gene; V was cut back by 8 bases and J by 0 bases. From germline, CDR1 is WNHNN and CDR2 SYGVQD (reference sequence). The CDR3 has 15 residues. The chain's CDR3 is CASQPFRDSSYEQYF. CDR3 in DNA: TGCGCCAGCCAACCCTTTAGGGACAGCTCCTACGAGCAGTACTTC.

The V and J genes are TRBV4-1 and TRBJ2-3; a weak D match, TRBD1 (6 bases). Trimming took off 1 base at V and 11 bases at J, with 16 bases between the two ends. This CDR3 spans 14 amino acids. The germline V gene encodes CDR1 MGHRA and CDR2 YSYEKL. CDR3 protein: CASSQARGRDQQYF. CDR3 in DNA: TGCGCCAGCAGCCAAGCCAGGGGTCGGGACCAGCAGTATTTT.

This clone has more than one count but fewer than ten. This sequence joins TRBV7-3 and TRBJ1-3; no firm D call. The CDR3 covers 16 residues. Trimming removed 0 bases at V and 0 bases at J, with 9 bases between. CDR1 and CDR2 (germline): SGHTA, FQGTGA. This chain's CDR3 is CASSLTPVFSGNTIYF. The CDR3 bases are TGTGCCAGCAGCTTAACCCCAGTGTTCTCTGGAAACACCATATATTTT.

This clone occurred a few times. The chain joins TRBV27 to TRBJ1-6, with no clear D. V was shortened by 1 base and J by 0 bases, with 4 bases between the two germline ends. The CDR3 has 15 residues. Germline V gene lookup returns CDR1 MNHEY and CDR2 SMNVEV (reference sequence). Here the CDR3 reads CASSLFSSYNSPLHF. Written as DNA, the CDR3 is TGTGCCAGCAGTTTATTCAGCTCCTATAATTCACCCCTCCACTTT.

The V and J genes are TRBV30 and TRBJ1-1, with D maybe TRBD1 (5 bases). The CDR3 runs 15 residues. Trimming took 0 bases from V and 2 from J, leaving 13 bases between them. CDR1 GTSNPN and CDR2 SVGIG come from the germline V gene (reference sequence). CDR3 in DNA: TGTGCCTGGAGTGTAAGAAGGGGTAGAAACACTGAAGCTTTCTTT. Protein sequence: CAWSVRRGRNTEAFF.

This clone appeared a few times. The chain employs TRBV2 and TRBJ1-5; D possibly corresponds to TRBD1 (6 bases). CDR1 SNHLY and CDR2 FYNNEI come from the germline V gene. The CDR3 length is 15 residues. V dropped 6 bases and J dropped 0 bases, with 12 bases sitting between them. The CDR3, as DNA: TGTGCCAGCAGCTCATGGACAGCTAGCAATCAGCCCCAGCATTTT. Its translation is CASSSWTASNQPQHF.

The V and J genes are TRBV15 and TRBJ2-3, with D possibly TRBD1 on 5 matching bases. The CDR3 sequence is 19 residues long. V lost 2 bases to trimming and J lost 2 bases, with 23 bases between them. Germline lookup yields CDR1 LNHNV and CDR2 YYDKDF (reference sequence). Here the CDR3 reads CATSRYTGSSTYFTDTQYF. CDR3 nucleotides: TGTGCCACCAGCAGATACACAGGTTCCTCAACCTATTTCACAGATACGCAGTATTTT.

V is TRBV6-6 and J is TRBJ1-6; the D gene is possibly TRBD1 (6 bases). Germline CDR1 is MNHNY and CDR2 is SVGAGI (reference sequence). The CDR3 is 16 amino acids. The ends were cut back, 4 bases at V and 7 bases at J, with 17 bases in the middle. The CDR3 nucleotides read TGTGCCAGCAGTTCGTCCCCCCATAGGGGGAATTCACCCCTCCACTTT. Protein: CASSSSPHRGNSPLHF.

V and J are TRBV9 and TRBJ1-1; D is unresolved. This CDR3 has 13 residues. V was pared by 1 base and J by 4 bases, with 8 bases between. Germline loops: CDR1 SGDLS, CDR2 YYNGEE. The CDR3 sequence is CASSVQEATEAFF. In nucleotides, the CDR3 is TGTGCCAGCAGCGTACAAGAGGCCACTGAAGCTTTCTTT. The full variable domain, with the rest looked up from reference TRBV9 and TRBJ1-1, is DSGVTQTPKHLITATGQRVTLRCSPRSGDLSVYWYQQSLDQGLQFLIQYYNGEERAKGNILERFSAQQFPDLHSELNLSSLELGDSALYFCASSVQEATEAFFGQGTRLTVV.